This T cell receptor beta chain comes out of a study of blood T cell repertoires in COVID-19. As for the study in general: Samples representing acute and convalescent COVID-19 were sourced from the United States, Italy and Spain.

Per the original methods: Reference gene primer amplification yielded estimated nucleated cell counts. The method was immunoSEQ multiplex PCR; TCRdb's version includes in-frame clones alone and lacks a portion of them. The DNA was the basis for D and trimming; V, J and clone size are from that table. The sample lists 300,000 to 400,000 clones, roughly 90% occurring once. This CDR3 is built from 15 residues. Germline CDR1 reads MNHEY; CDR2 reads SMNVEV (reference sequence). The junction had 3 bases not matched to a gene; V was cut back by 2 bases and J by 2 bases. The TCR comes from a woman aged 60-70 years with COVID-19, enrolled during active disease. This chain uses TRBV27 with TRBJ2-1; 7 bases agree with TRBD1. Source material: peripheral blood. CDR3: CASSLQGVAYNEQFF. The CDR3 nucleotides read TGTGCCAGCAGTTTACAGGGGGTTGCCTACAATGAGCAGTTCTTC.